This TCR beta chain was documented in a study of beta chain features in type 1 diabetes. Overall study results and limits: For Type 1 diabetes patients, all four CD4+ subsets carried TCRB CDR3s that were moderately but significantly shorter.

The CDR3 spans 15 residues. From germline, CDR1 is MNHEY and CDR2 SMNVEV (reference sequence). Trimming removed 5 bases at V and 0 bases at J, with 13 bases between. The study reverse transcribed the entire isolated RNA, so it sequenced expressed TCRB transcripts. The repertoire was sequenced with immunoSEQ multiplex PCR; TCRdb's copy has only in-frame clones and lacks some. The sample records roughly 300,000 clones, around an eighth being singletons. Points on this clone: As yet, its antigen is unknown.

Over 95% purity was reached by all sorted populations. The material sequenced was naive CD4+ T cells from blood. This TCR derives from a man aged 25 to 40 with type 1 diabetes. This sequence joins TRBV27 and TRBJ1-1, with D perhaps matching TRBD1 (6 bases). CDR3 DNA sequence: TGTGCCAGCAGTCGTGACAGGCAGATGAACACTGAAGCTTTCTTT. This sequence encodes CASSRDRQMNTEAFF.